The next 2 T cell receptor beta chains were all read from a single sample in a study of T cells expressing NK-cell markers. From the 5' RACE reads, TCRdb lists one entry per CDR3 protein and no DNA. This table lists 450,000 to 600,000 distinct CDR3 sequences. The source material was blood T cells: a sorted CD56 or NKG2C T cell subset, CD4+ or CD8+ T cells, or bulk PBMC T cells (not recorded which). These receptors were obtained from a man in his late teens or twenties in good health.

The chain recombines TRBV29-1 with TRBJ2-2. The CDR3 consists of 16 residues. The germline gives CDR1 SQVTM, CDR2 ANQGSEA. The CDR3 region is CSVSPMRGRTPGELFF.

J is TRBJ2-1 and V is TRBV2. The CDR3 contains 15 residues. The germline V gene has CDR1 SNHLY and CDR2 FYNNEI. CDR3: CASSSGIHSYNEQFF.